Each of the 28 T cell receptor beta chains below was sequenced from the same sample in a study of blood T cell repertoires in COVID-19. Generated by immunoSEQ multiplex PCR, the TCRdb table keeps only in-frame clones and is missing some. The sample has tens of thousands of clones; more than 85% are singletons. The sequenced sample was peripheral blood. The receptors were sampled from a man in his sixties or seventies with acute or convalescent COVID-19.

The CDR3: CASSYGQLETQYF. For the CDR3, the DNA is TGTGCCAGCAGTTACGGACAGTTAGAGACCCAGTACTTC. The V call is TRBV6-5, the J call TRBJ2-5; D is perhaps TRBD1 (6 bases). Germline V lookup: CDR1 MNHEY, CDR2 SVGAGI. Deletions cut 2 bases from V and 4 bases from J, with 8 bases between. The CDR3 has 13 amino acids.

This clone came up a few times. V and J are TRBV7-6 and TRBJ1-4, with D perhaps TRBD1 (6 bases). The germline V and J ends were trimmed by 1 base and 5 bases, with 14 bases remaining between them. The CDR3 spans 16 residues. Germline assignment: CDR1 SGHVS and CDR2 FNYEAQ. The CDR3 nucleotides read TGTGCCAGCAGCTTAGGCACAGGGTCCTCAAATGAAAAACTGTTTTTT. Encoded protein: CASSLGTGSSNEKLFF.

The chain has TRBV19 and TRBJ1-4; a weak D match, TRBD1 (6 bases). The germline V gene encodes CDR1 LNHDA and CDR2 SQIVND (reference sequence). V shed 7 bases and J shed 2 bases, with 14 bases lying between them. The CDR3 spans 15 residues. CDR3 sequence (DNA): TGTGCCAGTACCACAGCAGGGGCGACTAATGAAAAACTGTTTTTT. This codes for CASTTAGATNEKLFF.

The CDR3 is CASVRRGTGANVLTF. In nucleotides, the CDR3 is TGTGCCAGCGTCCGAAGGGGGACTGGGGCCAACGTCCTGACTTTC. This chain connects TRBV7-8 to TRBJ2-6, with D perhaps matching TRBD1 (6 bases). CDR1 and CDR2 from the germline V gene are SGHVS and FQNEAQ. The germline V and J ends were trimmed by 8 bases and 2 bases, with 13 bases remaining between them. The CDR3 is 15 amino acids. Full variable domain (rest looked up from reference TRBV7-8 and TRBJ2-6): GAGVSQSPRYKVAKRGQDVALRCDPISGHVSLFWYQQALGQGPEFLTYFQNEAQLDKSGLPSDRFFAERPEGSVSTLKIQRTQQEDSAVYLCASVRRGTGANVLTFGAGSRLTVL.

This chain links TRBV30 with TRBJ2-7; D not resolved. CDR1 is GTSNPN and CDR2 is SVGIG in the germline V gene (reference sequence). This CDR3 spans 11 amino acids. CDR3 in DNA: TGTCCCACAGAGAACGGCTACGAGCAGTACTTC. Its protein is CPTENGYEQYF.

This CDR3 reads CAWSENRGAQGAFF. Here the CDR3 DNA reads TGTGCCTGGAGTGAAAACCGGGGGGCCCAAGGAGCTTTCTTT. V gene TRBV30 combines with J gene TRBJ1-1, with a weak D call TRBD1 (6 bases). V was cut by 1 base and J by 10 bases, with 19 bases left in between. The CDR3 totals 14 residues. Germline loops: CDR1 GTSNPN, CDR2 SVGIG (reference sequence).

The chain combines TRBV5-1 with TRBJ1-2; tentatively, D is TRBD1 (5 bases). The CDR3 covers 13 residues. Germline V gene data show CDR1 as SGHRS and CDR2 as YFSETQ. V lost 0 bases and J 7 bases, leaving 10 bases between the germline ends. The CDR3 DNA follows: TGCGCCAGCAGCTTGGCCAGGGAGGGTGGCTACACCTTC. Amino acids: CASSLAREGGYTF.

This sequence joins TRBV10-1 and TRBJ2-2, with D perhaps TRBD2 (7 bases). V lost 11 bases and J 1 base, leaving 29 bases between the germline ends. Per germline, CDR1 WNHNN and CDR2 SYGVQD (reference sequence). The CDR3 extends over 19 amino acids. CDR3 DNA: TGCGCCGCCCCATCGGGGGGCATTTCCGGGACTAAGAACACCGGGGAGCTGTTTTTT. This codes for CAAPSGGISGTKNTGELFF.

The V call is TRBV12-5, the J call TRBJ2-1; TRBD2 agrees at 8 bases. There are 18 residues in the CDR3. After removal of 1 base from V and 2 bases from J, the junction contained 10 bases not matched to a gene. Germline assignment: CDR1 LGHNT and CDR2 FRNRAP. DNA for the CDR3: TGTGCTAGTGGTTTGGCCCTACGAGAACTAGCGGCCTACAATGAGCAGTTCTTC. Its translation: CASGLALRELAAYNEQFF.

The chain uses TRBV15 and TRBJ2-2; D gene uncertain. This CDR3 is 17 amino acids long. The V gene lost 1 base and the J gene lost 3 bases, with 15 bases spanning the gap. Germline CDR1 and CDR2: LNHNV and YYDKDF (reference sequence). CDR3 in amino acids: CATSRAGERAHTGELFF. The DNA for the CDR3 is TGTGCCACCAGCAGAGCTGGCGAGCGAGCGCACACCGGGGAGCTGTTTTTT.

The V gene is TRBV20-1, the J gene TRBJ1-1, with D hard to call. In germline, CDR1 is DFQATT, CDR2 SNEGSKA (reference sequence). V shed 8 bases and J shed 10 bases, with 17 bases lying between them. The CDR3 has 11 residues. The CDR3 reads CSPHPREGAFF. DNA for the CDR3: TGCAGTCCCCATCCACGAGAGGGAGCTTTCTTT.

The V call is TRBV4-1, the J call TRBJ1-5; tentative D call: TRBD1 (5 bases). Looked up from germline, CDR1 is MGHRA and CDR2 is YSYEKL. The ends were cut back, 1 base at V and 5 bases at J, with 6 bases in the middle. The CDR3 is 13 amino acids. The CDR3 is CASSQGGDQPQHF. In nucleotides, the CDR3 is TGCGCCAGCAGCCAAGGGGGCGATCAGCCCCAGCATTTT.

This chain connects TRBV29-1 to TRBJ2-1; D is undetermined. The CDR3 has 11 residues. Germline V gene data show CDR1 as SQVTM and CDR2 as ANQGSEA. The CDR3 nucleotides read TGCAAGCATATAGAGTACAATGAGCAGTTCTTC. Its protein product is CKHIEYNEQFF.

This sequence joins TRBV6-5 and TRBJ2-2; 7 bases are shared with TRBD1. The CDR3 sequence is 15 residues long. V was clipped by 9 bases and J by 0 bases; unmatched bases: 7. Germline assignment: CDR1 MNHEY and CDR2 SVGAGI. CDR3 DNA: TGTGCCAGATCGACAGGGCCACCGAACACCGGGGAGCTGTTTTTT. Translating it yields CARSTGPPNTGELFF.

The chain employs TRBV18 and TRBJ1-1, with 9 bases lining up with TRBD1. The ends lost 0 bases at V and 6 bases at J; junction bases unmatched: 5. From germline, CDR1 is KGHSH and CDR2 LQKENI. The CDR3 is 15 residues long. The CDR3 nucleotides are TGTGCCAGCTCACCACCACAGGGGGCAAAGGCTGAAGCTTTCTTT. Its protein is CASSPPQGAKAEAFF.

The CDR3 nucleotides are TGTGCCAGCAGCAAAGGGATGTTACGGGGGGACTCCTACGAGCAGTACTTC. This sequence encodes CASSKGMLRGDSYEQYF. The chain links TRBV21-1 to TRBJ2-7; the D segment call TRBD2 is taken from the table without a DNA check. TRBV21-1 constitutes a pseudogene. The CDR3 spans 17 residues.

This chain joins TRBV5-1 and TRBJ2-5; perhaps TRBD1 as D (5 bases). Germline values: CDR1 SGHRS, CDR2 YFSETQ. Trimming shortened V by 1 base and J by 1 base, and 11 bases separated the two germline ends. This CDR3 comprises 15 residues. The CDR3 sequence is CASSLPDSRQETQYF. CDR3 DNA sequence: TGCGCCAGCAGCTTGCCTGACAGCCGCCAAGAGACCCAGTACTTC.

The chain uses TRBV10-3 and TRBJ1-5, with D perhaps TRBD1 (6 bases). Germline values: CDR1 ENHRY, CDR2 SYGVKD. The CDR3 is 13 amino acids. Trimming shortened V by 11 bases and J by 5 bases, and 16 bases separated the two germline ends. The CDR3 spells CAVGQGLYQPQHF. The DNA for the CDR3 is TGTGCCGTCGGGCAGGGGTTGTATCAGCCCCAGCATTTT.

CDR3 protein: CSAISPGDEAFF. The CDR3 DNA follows: TGCAGCGCGATATCCCCAGGGGATGAAGCTTTCTTT. The chain uses TRBV29-1 and TRBJ1-1, with a weak D call TRBD1 (6 bases). V was clipped by 7 bases and J by 7 bases, with 16 bases between them. The germline CDR1 and CDR2 sequences are SQVTM and ANQGSEA. There are 12 residues in the CDR3.

The rearrangement uses TRBV28 and TRBJ2-6; D might be TRBD2 (5 bases). The CDR3 runs to 15 residues. The V and J ends lost 7 bases and 2 bases respectively, with 12 bases between them. Germline CDR1 MDHEN, CDR2 SYDVKM. The CDR3 nucleotides are TGTGCCAGCATTACCTTCGGGGCTGGGGCCAACGTCCTGACTTTC. As protein: CASITFGAGANVLTF.

This chain connects TRBV28 to TRBJ1-1; 7 nucleotides agree with TRBD1. V shed 2 bases, J shed 11 bases, and the junction held 5 bases outside the gene matches. CDR1 and CDR2 from the germline V gene are MDHEN and SYDVKM. The CDR3 has 12 amino acids. CDR3 coding DNA: TGTGCCAGCAGTTTAAAAGGGGGCATGGCTTTCTTT. Protein: CASSLKGGMAFF.

The chain couples TRBV29-1 to TRBJ2-2; 8 bases align to TRBD2. V dropped 6 bases and J dropped 4; count of bases not matched to a gene: 4. The germline V gene encodes CDR1 SQVTM and CDR2 ANQGSEA. The CDR3 contains 13 residues. The CDR3 DNA reads as TGCAGCGTCACGGGGGGGCCCACCGGGGAGCTGTTTTTT. This gives the protein CSVTGGPTGELFF.

V gene TRBV15 combines with J gene TRBJ2-1; 7 bases agree with TRBD1. The CDR3 extends over 16 amino acids. The junction had 3 bases not matched to a gene; V was cut back by 1 base and J by 0 bases. The germline gives CDR1 LNHNV, CDR2 YYDKDF (reference sequence). In nucleotides, the CDR3 is TGTGCCACCAGCAGAGGACAGGGAAGCTCCTACAATGAGCAGTTCTTC. It yields the protein CATSRGQGSSYNEQFF.

The chain joins TRBV6-1 to TRBJ1-1; D ambiguous. This CDR3 spans 13 amino acids. V lost 0 bases and J lost 4, with 6 bases in between. Per the germline V gene, CDR1 is MNHNS and CDR2 is SASEGT. The chain's CDR3 is CASSEARVTEAFF. The DNA for the CDR3 is TGTGCCAGCAGTGAAGCGCGCGTCACTGAAGCTTTCTTT.

J is TRBJ2-1 and V is TRBV7-8; possible D gene TRBD2, 5 bases. The CDR3 is made up of 16 amino acids. V lost 2 bases, J lost 6 bases, and 17 bases lay in between. Germline V gives CDR1 SGHVS, CDR2 FQNEAQ. The CDR3, as DNA: TGTGCCAGCAGCTTAAAATGGCGGGTAGGCCCCAATGAGCAGTTCTTC. Residues: CASSLKWRVGPNEQFF.

J is TRBJ2-3 and V is TRBV2; D gene unclear. Trimming took 5 bases from V and 0 from J, leaving 6 bases between them. Looked up from germline, CDR1 is SNHLY and CDR2 is FYNNEI. CDR3 size: 13 residues. The CDR3: CASSSESTDTQYF. The DNA of the CDR3 is TGTGCCAGCAGTTCCGAGAGCACAGATACGCAGTATTTT.

The chain combines TRBV18 with TRBJ1-6; possibly TRBD1 for D (6 bases). This CDR3 is built from 19 residues. The germline gives CDR1 KGHSH, CDR2 LQKENI. V lost 2 bases to trimming and J lost 6 bases, with 23 bases between them. CDR3 loop: CASSPRNLVAGAVNSPLHF. The CDR3 coding sequence is TGTGCCAGCTCACCAAGAAATTTGGTGGCAGGGGCTGTTAATTCACCCCTCCACTTT.

V gene TRBV29-1 combines with J gene TRBJ1-1, with D unclear. This CDR3 contains 13 residues. Germline V gene data show CDR1 as SQVTM and CDR2 as ANQGSEA. The V end lost 6 bases, the J end lost 7 bases, and 18 bases lay between the germline ends. This chain's CDR3 is CSVADRREGEAFF. DNA of the CDR3: TGCAGCGTCGCGGACCGCCGGGAGGGTGAAGCTTTCTTT.